The T cell receptor beta chain described here comes from a study of Ad26.COV2.S vaccination and SARS-CoV-2 variants. Whole-study results and caveats: Recipients of either vaccine or placebo displayed similar breadth of non-spike TCRs.

TCRdb's table, derived via immunoSEQ multiplex PCR, lists solely in-frame clones and lacks some. This sample has roughly 700,000 clones, with more than 80% found just once. A note on this clone: Its antigen is still unknown.

V shed 0 bases, J shed 7 bases, and the junction held 5 bases outside the gene matches. Germline V CDR1 and CDR2: SGDLS, YYNGEE. This CDR3 contains 15 residues. The sample's treatment: about 20 received Ad26.COV2.S at low or high dose, single or two shots; about 5 received placebo; per-sample allocation not given. Collection of the samples took place on day 63 after the first injection of vaccine or placebo. The starting material was peripheral blood, obtained in a trial of Ad26.COV2.S vaccine versus placebo. The chain joins TRBV9 to TRBJ2-1, with 9 bases matching TRBD2. This clonotype originated in a person between 18 and 65 years old who received the Ad26.COV2.S COVID-19 vaccine or a placebo. The CDR3 region is CASSVGSGRSNEQFF. CDR3 coding DNA: TGTGCCAGCAGCGTAGGTAGCGGGAGATCGAATGAGCAGTTCTTC.